This T cell receptor (beta chain) was retrieved from a study of T cell changes during pregnancy in multiple sclerosis. This CDR3 is 16 amino acids long. V shed 1 base and J 5 bases; nucleotides not matched to a gene: 9. Germline-derived CDR1 and CDR2 are MGHDK and SYGVNS. The repertoire was sequenced with immunoSEQ multiplex PCR; TCRdb's copy has only in-frame clones and lacks some. The sample lists roughly 29,000 clones, approximately 89% occurring once. The chain uses TRBV25-1 and TRBJ1-1; TRBD1 agrees at 8 bases. The sequencing used CD8+ T cells from peripheral blood mononuclear cells, collected after pregnancy. The sequence came from a female donor with multiple sclerosis, enrolled in a pregnancy study. The CDR3 is CASSESSTGEETEAFF. CDR3 coding DNA: TGTGCCAGCAGTGAATCCTCGACAGGGGAGGAAACTGAAGCTTTCTTT.